These 11 T cell receptor beta chains originate from one sample sequenced in a study of blood T cell repertoires in COVID-19. Using immunoSEQ multiplex PCR, the repertoire was profiled, and TCRdb retains in-frame clones only, with some absent. The sample holds about 92,000 clones, roughly 80% seen once. Sample: peripheral blood. The receptors come from a woman aged 80 or over with active or convalescent COVID-19.

The chain couples TRBV19 to TRBJ2-5; 10 nucleotides align to TRBD1. This CDR3 spans 15 amino acids. Germline loops: CDR1 LNHDA, CDR2 SQIVND (reference sequence). J gave up 1 base and V 3 bases, and 2 bases lay outside the gene matches. The CDR3, as DNA: TGTGCCAGTAGTATTCGGACAGGGGGCCAAGAGACCCAGTACTTC. Residues: CASSIRTGGQETQYF.

The J gene is TRBJ2-5, the V gene TRBV6-6; tentatively, D is TRBD1 (6 bases). Trimming removed 10 bases at V and 1 base at J, with 10 bases between. Germline CDR1 MNHNY, CDR2 SVGAGI (reference sequence). This CDR3 spans 12 amino acids. In DNA, the CDR3 is TGTGCCACCCGACAGGCCCAAGAGACCCAGTACTTC. It is translated as CATRQAQETQYF.

This rearrangement joins TRBV11-2 to TRBJ1-6, with 9 bases that match TRBD1. The CDR3 spans 13 residues. Trimming removed 9 bases from V and 7 bases from J; junction bases left unmatched: 4. CDR1 is SGHAT, CDR2 FQNNGV, per germline. In DNA form, the CDR3 reads TGTGCCAGTCTGGGACAGGGCAATTCACCCCTCCACTTT. This sequence encodes CASLGQGNSPLHF.

V usage is TRBV4-2 and J usage is TRBJ2-4; 10 bases map to TRBD2. This CDR3 contains 15 residues. Germline trimming cut 1 base from V and 4 bases from J; bases unmatched to any gene: 1. Per the germline V gene, CDR1 is LGHNA and CDR2 is YNFKEQ. For the CDR3, the DNA is TGTGCCAGCAGCCAAGGAGCGGGGGGGAAAAACATTCAGTACTTC. Its translation is CASSQGAGGKNIQYF.

The chain links TRBV6-1 to TRBJ1-2; 9 nucleotides match TRBD1. V shed 4 bases and J 3 bases; nucleotides not matched to a gene: 9. The CDR3 has 16 residues. Germline V lookup: CDR1 MNHNS, CDR2 SASEGT. CDR3 amino acids: CASSAGGQGRYYGYTF. For the CDR3, the DNA is TGTGCCAGCAGTGCGGGTGGACAGGGGAGGTACTATGGCTACACCTTC.

The chain links TRBV6-5 to TRBJ2-6, with D hard to call. This CDR3 region has 16 residues. The V and J ends lost 4 bases and 0 bases respectively, with 10 bases between them. CDR1 is MNHEY, CDR2 SVGAGI, per germline. CDR3 loop: CASSFYPSSGANVLTF. CDR3 nucleotide sequence: TGTGCCAGCAGTTTTTACCCCAGCTCTGGGGCCAACGTCCTGACTTTC.

The V call is TRBV9, the J call TRBJ2-2, with 7 bases identical to TRBD2. The junction had 5 bases not matched to a gene; V was cut back by 0 bases and J by 3 bases. The CDR3 covers 16 residues. Germline loops: CDR1 SGDLS, CDR2 YYNGEE. DNA for the CDR3: TGTGCCAGCAGCGTAGGCCCTAGCGGAGACACCGGGGAGCTGTTTTTT. This encodes CASSVGPSGDTGELFF.

The chain is built from TRBV4-2 and TRBJ2-1; tentatively, D is TRBD1 (6 bases). The CDR3 spans 17 residues. V lost 3 bases, J lost 4 bases, and 19 bases lay in between. Germline CDR1 LGHNA, CDR2 YNFKEQ. Here the CDR3 reads CASSQEDSWSFYNEQFF. The CDR3 DNA sequence: TGTGCCAGCAGCCAGGAGGACAGTTGGAGTTTTTACAATGAGCAGTTCTTC.

This rearrangement joins TRBV6-5 to TRBJ1-6; perhaps TRBD1 as D (5 bases). The germline gives CDR1 MNHEY, CDR2 SVGAGI. CDR3 size: 14 residues. With 6 bases removed from V and 7 bases from J, the gap between germline ends came to 13 bases. This CDR3 reads CASRPGEKNSPLHF. The CDR3 region has the DNA TGTGCCAGCAGACCGGGGGAGAAAAATTCACCCCTCCACTTT.

The chain uses TRBV2 and TRBJ2-3; D remains ambiguous. The CDR3 runs to 11 residues. CDR1 and CDR2 from the germline V gene are SNHLY and FYNNEI. Trimming took off 6 bases at V and 2 bases at J, with 3 bases between the two ends. As DNA, the CDR3 is TGTGCCAGCAGCTACACAGATACGCAGTATTTT. Its translation is CASSYTDTQYF.

The chain joins TRBV11-2 to TRBJ2-5; D might be TRBD1 (6 bases). Trimming stripped 4 bases from V and 5 bases from J, with 20 bases between. The CDR3 is 16 residues long. Germline lookup yields CDR1 SGHAT and CDR2 FQNNGV. CDR3 coding DNA: TGTGCCAGCAGCTCCGACAGGTCCTCGTTTAGGGAGACCCAGTACTTC. It yields the protein CASSSDRSSFRETQYF. The whole variable domain, remainder taken from reference TRBV11-2 and TRBJ2-5, is EAGVAQSPRYKIIEKRQSVAFWCNPISGHATLYWYQQILGQGPKLLIQFQNNGVVDDSQLPKDRFSAERLKGVDSTLKIQPAKLEDSAVYLCASSSDRSSFRETQYFGPGTRLLVL.